These 16 T cell receptor beta chains were all obtained from the same sample, sequenced in a study of CD8 T cells in ankylosing spondylitis. From the 5' RACE reads, TCRdb called clonotypes with MiXCR, one entry per CDR3 protein. The repertoire holds roughly 200,000 distinct CDR3 sequences, with roughly 13% as singletons. The sequenced sample consisted of blood, either unsorted or a sorted T cell fraction (not recorded which). The receptors come from a male donor with ankylosing spondylitis or in good health (not recorded which).

The sample holds a few counts of this clonotype. The chain joins TRBV21-1 to TRBJ2-1; TRBD1 is taken as the D call from the table, unchecked against the DNA. TRBV21-1 is a pseudogene segment. The CDR3 runs 17 residues. The CDR3 DNA reads TGTGCCAGCAGCAAAGGACGACAGGGGGCTTCCTACAATGAGCAGTTCTTC. Amino acids: CASSKGRQGASYNEQFF.

V and J are TRBV28 and TRBJ2-3; 12 bases align to TRBD2. Looked up from germline, CDR1 is MDHEN and CDR2 is SYDVKM. V dropped 10 bases and J dropped 1; count of bases not matched to a gene: 18. CDR3 length equals 19 residues. The CDR3 is CAICLWASGGASRTDTQYF. Here the CDR3 DNA reads TGTGCCATCTGTTTATGGGCTAGCGGGGGGGCCTCACGCACAGATACGCAGTATTTT.

This clonotype has ten or more counts. The chain uses TRBV5-1 and TRBJ2-7; D possibly corresponds to TRBD1 (6 bases). Germline V gene lookup returns CDR1 SGHRS and CDR2 YFSETQ. This CDR3 region has 15 residues. Between the trimmed V and J ends, which lost 5 bases and 0 bases, there was a span of 15 bases. CDR3 in DNA: TGCGCCAGCAGTTTCCGACAGGTCCCCTCCTACGAGCAGTACTTC. Amino acid sequence: CASSFRQVPSYEQYF.

This clonotype has only a few counts. The rearrangement joins TRBV6-1 to TRBJ2-7, with 9 bases matching TRBD2. The V gene's germline CDR1 is MNHNS and CDR2 SASEGT. CDR3 length: 15 amino acids. With 8 bases clipped from V and 2 bases from J, the junction kept 10 bases outside the gene matches. This CDR3 is CASRLAGQLTYEQYF. In DNA, the CDR3 is TGTGCCAGCCGCCTAGCGGGACAGCTTACCTACGAGCAGTACTTC.

The table lists this clonotype with a few counts. The J gene is TRBJ1-2, the V gene TRBV12-5, with D possibly TRBD1 on 6 matching bases. The germline gives CDR1 LGHNT, CDR2 FRNRAP. The CDR3 loop spans 15 amino acids. Deletions cut 3 bases from V and 8 bases from J, with 19 bases between. CDR3 coding DNA: TGTGCTAGTGGTTTCCCTTCCGCAGGGGCCGGAGGCTACACCTTC. It codes for CASGFPSAGAGGYTF.

J is TRBJ2-3 and V is TRBV11-2; tentatively, D is TRBD2 (6 bases). V was trimmed by 0 bases and J by 3 bases, leaving 13 bases between them. Germline values: CDR1 SGHAT, CDR2 FQNNGV. The CDR3 sequence is 16 residues long. The CDR3 DNA sequence: TGTGCCAGCAGCTTAGATCTGGCTAGCGAGACAGATACGCAGTATTTT. The encoded protein is CASSLDLASETDTQYF.

Only a few counts were recorded for this clonotype. The rearrangement links TRBV6-2 or TRBV6-3 to TRBJ2-2; D remains ambiguous. The CDR3 length is 13 residues. CDR1 is MNHEY, CDR2 SVGEGT, per germline. V lost 0 bases to trimming and J lost 7 bases, with 6 bases between them. The CDR3: CASSYSAYGELFF. The CDR3 DNA is TGTGCCAGCAGTTACTCGGCTTACGGGGAGCTGTTTTTT.

This chain joins TRBV6-2 or TRBV6-3 and TRBJ2-7; D ambiguous. Looked up from germline, CDR1 is MNHEY and CDR2 is SVGEGT. This CDR3 is built from 12 residues. Trimming removed 2 bases from V and 6 bases from J, with 8 bases in between. The CDR3 DNA sequence: TGTGCCAGCAGTTACCCCACCCCCGAGCAGTACTTC. This sequence encodes CASSYPTPEQYF.

The V and J genes are TRBV2 and TRBJ2-1, with 9 positions matching TRBD2. In germline, CDR1 is SNHLY, CDR2 FYNNEI. Unmatched junction bases numbered 9, after V lost 4 bases and J lost 8 bases. CDR3 length: 15 residues. The CDR3, as DNA: TGTGCCAGCAGTGTCCCCAGCGGGAGGTTCGATGAGCAGTTCTTC. Amino acids: CASSVPSGRFDEQFF.

This clonotype was recorded many times. V and J are TRBV20-1 and TRBJ2-1; TRBD2 aligns across 7 bases. This CDR3 contains 14 residues. V trimming: 7 bases; J trimming: 5 bases; junction bases outside the gene matches: 11. Looked up from germline, CDR1 is DFQATT and CDR2 is SNEGSKA (reference sequence). CDR3 region: CSGWDYVSDNEQFF. Written as DNA, the CDR3 is TGCAGTGGGTGGGACTACGTCTCGGACAATGAGCAGTTCTTC.

V gene TRBV12-5 combines with J gene TRBJ2-6, with D unresolved. V lost 4 bases to trimming and J lost 0 bases, with 7 bases between them. CDR3 length: 15 amino acids. Per the germline V gene, CDR1 is LGHNT and CDR2 is FRNRAP. The CDR3 DNA reads as TGTGCTAGTGGTTGGGCCGCCTCTGGGGCCAACGTCCTGACTTTC. Translation gives CASGWAASGANVLTF.

This clonotype was picked up a small number of times. The chain combines TRBV5-1 with TRBJ2-7; D might be TRBD1 or TRBD2, each matching 5 bases. V was shortened by 2 bases and J by 7 bases, with 19 bases between the two germline ends. This CDR3 spans 15 amino acids. The germline V gene encodes CDR1 SGHRS and CDR2 YFSETQ. CDR3 protein: CASSFSGTEVWEQYF. The DNA for the CDR3 is TGCGCCAGCAGCTTCTCCGGGACCGAAGTATGGGAGCAGTACTTC.

This clonotype was observed at least ten times. The genes are TRBV5-1 and TRBJ2-7, with a possible D match to TRBD2 (6 bases). The germline gives CDR1 SGHRS, CDR2 YFSETQ. Trimming took off 1 base at V and 1 base at J, with 15 bases between the two ends. The CDR3 spans 16 residues. The CDR3 loop is CASSLIVGEASYEQYF. CDR3 sequence (DNA): TGCGCCAGCAGCTTGATTGTGGGGGAGGCATCCTACGAGCAGTACTTC.

This clonotype showed up just a few times. The rearrangement uses TRBV27 and TRBJ2-3; D unresolved. Germline loops: CDR1 MNHEY, CDR2 SMNVEV (reference sequence). The CDR3 runs to 15 residues. Trimming removed 3 bases at V and 0 bases at J, with 10 bases between. The CDR3 DNA reads as TGTGCCAGCAGTTTCTTTGGCGGTAGCACAGATACGCAGTATTTT. Translation gives CASSFFGGSTDTQYF.

There are a few counts of this clonotype. V gene TRBV20-1 combines with J gene TRBJ2-3; 8 bases line up with TRBD1. After removal of 3 bases from V and 5 bases from J, the junction contained 16 bases not matched to a gene. Looked up from germline, CDR1 is DFQATT and CDR2 is SNEGSKA (reference sequence). CDR3 size: 17 residues. CDR3 residues: CSAREGRTGTAQDTQYF. The CDR3 region has the DNA TGCAGTGCTAGGGAGGGGAGGACAGGGACAGCACAAGATACGCAGTATTTT.

V and J are TRBV7-2 and TRBJ2-1; a possible D gene is TRBD2 (6 bases). This CDR3 region has 14 residues. The V gene's germline CDR1 is SGHTA and CDR2 FQGNSA. V lost 5 bases and J lost 6, with 14 bases in between. The CDR3 nucleotides read TGTGCCAGCAGCCTCTGGGGACTCTCCAATGAGCAGTTCTTC. Its translation is CASSLWGLSNEQFF. The full variable domain, completed using reference TRBV7-2 and TRBJ2-1, is GAGVSQSPSNKVTEKGKDVELRCDPISGHTALYWYRQSLGQGLEFLIYFQGNSAPDKSGLPSDRFSAERTGGSVSTLTIQRTQQEDSAVYLCASSLWGLSNEQFFGPGTRLTVL.